These 9 T cell receptor beta chains were all obtained from the same sample, sequenced in a study of human T cells and chemical hapten exposure. Noted time point: patch test 1, 2 weeks after DPC sensitization. Treatment defined: therapeutic diphenylcyclopropenone sensitization with weekly scalp DPC. TCRdb reprocessed the RACE reads with MiXCR, giving one entry per CDR3 protein. The sample holds 74,000 or so distinct CDR3 sequences, approximately 10% seen once. Here the sequenced sample was whole blood, taken in connection with sensitization to the hapten diphenylcyclopropenone (DPC). The receptor source for this set is a woman aged 45-65 years with alopecia areata. Some clones in this sample may be carry-over from other donors' samples.

This clonotype came up a few times. The V gene is TRBV7-2, the J gene TRBJ2-7; D may correspond to TRBD1 or TRBD2 (5 bases each). V was shortened by 1 base and J by 9 bases, with 10 bases between the two germline ends. The CDR3 consists of 12 residues. CDR1 SGHTA and CDR2 FQGNSA come from the germline V gene. CDR3 in DNA: TGTGCCAGCAGCTTAGAAGAGGGGCGGCAGTACTTC. Protein: CASSLEEGRQYF.

The chain is built from TRBV11-2 and TRBJ2-7; D possibly uses TRBD1 or TRBD2 (5 bases each). The V end was cut by 5 bases, the J end by 0 bases, with 14 bases between. This CDR3 has 15 amino acids. Germline V CDR1 and CDR2: SGHAT, FQNNGV. The CDR3 here is CASSPQGVSSYEQYF. The DNA of the CDR3 is TGTGCCAGCAGCCCCCAGGGAGTAAGCTCCTACGAGCAGTACTTC.

This clonotype was detected ten times or more. Written as DNA, the CDR3 is TGTGCCTGGAATAGTGTCCCATTTGGCGAGCAGTACTTC. It is translated as CAWNSVPFGEQYF. The V gene is TRBV30, the J gene TRBJ2-7; D uncertain. Germline V gives CDR1 GTSNPN, CDR2 SVGIG (reference sequence). The CDR3 is 13 residues long. Trimming took 4 bases from V and 6 from J, leaving 16 bases between them.

This clonotype was counted a few times. The chain combines TRBV4-3 with TRBJ2-4; D unclear. The CDR3 has 15 amino acids. CDR1 and CDR2 (germline): LGHNA, YSLEER. V was cut by 0 bases and J by 0 bases, with 6 bases left in between. The CDR3: CASSQDRLAKNIQYF. CDR3 nucleotides: TGCGCCAGCAGCCAAGATCGACTAGCCAAAAACATTCAGTACTTC.

This clonotype was observed a handful of times. The genes are TRBV7-2 and TRBJ1-5, with unresolved D. CDR1 and CDR2 from the germline V gene are SGHTA and FQGNSA. Trimming pared 5 bases from V and 6 bases from J, leaving 14 bases between. This CDR3 spans 14 amino acids. CDR3 bases: TGTGCCAGCAGCGCAGGATCCTTGAGTCAGCCCCAGCATTTT. This gives the protein CASSAGSLSQPQHF.

This clonotype appeared a few times. The J gene is TRBJ1-3, the V gene TRBV6-5; D unresolved. V was trimmed by 4 bases and J by 0 bases, leaving 13 bases between them. Looked up from germline, CDR1 is MNHEY and CDR2 is SVGAGI. The CDR3 spans 16 residues. CDR3: CASSSPAGLSGNTIYF. The CDR3 coding sequence is TGTGCCAGCAGTTCTCCCGCCGGCCTCTCTGGAAACACCATATATTTT.

In this sample, this clonotype turned up many times. V gene TRBV21-1 combines with J gene TRBJ2-5; the D call in the table, TRBD2, was not verified against the DNA. TRBV21-1 is termed a pseudogene. This CDR3 region has 16 residues. The CDR3 DNA follows: TGTGCCAGCAGCAAAGCGCTTCGGCAGTCCGGCGAGACCCAGTACTTC. Protein product: CASSKALRQSGETQYF.

This clonotype was counted at least ten times. This chain links TRBV24-1 with TRBJ2-3; D remains ambiguous. The CDR3 has 14 residues. Germline CDR1 and CDR2: KGHDR and SFDVKD. V lost 0 bases and J 7 bases, leaving 10 bases between the germline ends. The CDR3 DNA follows: TGTGCCACCAGTGATTTGGGCGTGGAAAATACGCAGTATTTT. Its protein product is CATSDLGVENTQYF.

The chain links TRBV9 to TRBJ2-3; D is unresolved. Trimming shortened V by 4 bases and J by 6 bases, and 12 bases separated the two germline ends. The CDR3 consists of 13 residues. In germline, CDR1 is SGDLS, CDR2 YYNGEE. The CDR3 protein is CASSPRVKDTQYF. The CDR3 coding sequence is TGTGCCAGCAGCCCCCGAGTTAAGGATACGCAGTATTTT.